The next 12 T cell receptor beta chains were all read from a single sample in a study of cytomegalovirus exposure and HLA in healthy donors. PCR employed 60 Vbeta and 13 Jbeta primers. The method was immunoSEQ multiplex PCR; TCRdb's version includes in-frame clones alone and lacks a portion of them. The table has roughly 150,000 clones, roughly 70% seen once. Input material: PBMCs. The receptor set was obtained from a man aged 30 to 39 in good health and CMV-seropositive.

The genes are TRBV9 and TRBJ2-3; tentative D call: TRBD2 (6 bases). The V end was cut by 5 bases, the J end by 1 base, with 8 bases between. Germline V gives CDR1 SGDLS, CDR2 YYNGEE. The CDR3 loop spans 13 amino acids. This CDR3 is CASRPSGTDTQYF. The CDR3 bases are TGTGCCAGCAGGCCTAGCGGCACAGATACGCAGTATTTT.

For this clone: The junction shows a germline mismatch at one end, possibly a read error. The chain carries TRBV10-3 and TRBJ1-1; a possible D gene is TRBD1 (6 bases). From germline, CDR1 is ENHRY and CDR2 SYGVKD. This CDR3 is 14 amino acids long. This CDR3 is CAITETGGNTEAFF. The CDR3 DNA follows: TGTGCCATCACTGAGACAGGTGGAAACACTGAAGCTTTCTTT.

V and J are TRBV28 and TRBJ1-2; 8 nucleotides agree with TRBD1. This CDR3 is built from 14 residues. V dropped 8 bases and J dropped 8; count of bases not matched to a gene: 13. The germline V gene encodes CDR1 MDHEN and CDR2 SYDVKM. CDR3 residues: CASRTGTGKYGYTF. As DNA, the CDR3 is TGTGCCAGCCGCACCGGGACAGGAAAATACGGCTACACCTTC.

The rearrangement uses TRBV11-2 and TRBJ1-2, with D uncertain. CDR3 size: 12 residues. V was cut by 5 bases and J by 7 bases, with 11 bases left in between. CDR1 is SGHAT and CDR2 is FQNNGV in the germline V gene. The CDR3 nucleotides read TGTGCCAGCAGCGCCGTTCGGTCTGGCTACACCTTC. This sequence encodes CASSAVRSGYTF.

This clone showed up just a few times. V is TRBV7-3 and J is TRBJ2-2; 9 nucleotides align to TRBD1. CDR3 length equals 16 residues. The germline V gene has CDR1 SGHTA and CDR2 FQGTGA. V trimming: 0 bases; J trimming: 4 bases; junction bases outside the gene matches: 3. The CDR3 loop is CASSLTGQGSTGELFF. CDR3 nucleotides: TGTGCCAGCAGCTTAACGGGACAGGGTTCCACCGGGGAGCTGTTTTTT. The complete variable domain, with remaining parts taken from reference TRBV7-3 and TRBJ2-2, reads GAGVSQTPSNKVTEKGKYVELRCDPISGHTALYWYRQSLGQGPEFLIYFQGTGAADDSGLPNDRFFAVRPEGSVSTLKIQRTERGDSAVYLCASSLTGQGSTGELFFGEGSRLTVL.

The table lists this clone with a few counts. The chain couples TRBV13 to TRBJ2-7; TRBD2 matches at 10 bases. This CDR3 is 15 amino acids long. Germline-derived CDR1 and CDR2 are PRHDT and FYEKMQ (reference sequence). V shed 6 bases and J 4 bases; nucleotides not matched to a gene: 9. The CDR3 sequence: CASRATSGDLYEQYF. CDR3 bases: TGTGCCAGCAGAGCTACTAGCGGGGATTTATACGAGCAGTACTTC.

The V and J genes are TRBV4-1 and TRBJ2-5; TRBD1 matches at 12 bases. This CDR3 spans 16 amino acids. V lost 2 bases to trimming and J lost 4 bases; unmatched junction nucleotides: 5. CDR1 and CDR2 (germline): MGHRA, YSYEKL. CDR3 DNA: TGCGCCAGCAGCCAATCCGGGGGACAGGGGGCAGAGACCCAGTACTTC. This codes for CASSQSGGQGAETQYF.

The chain's CDR3 is CSVVLMNTEAFF. The CDR3 DNA follows: TGCAGCGTAGTACTAATGAACACTGAAGCTTTCTTT. The chain recombines TRBV29-1 with TRBJ1-1; D gene unclear. V lost 6 bases, J lost 0 bases, and 8 bases lay in between. The V gene's germline CDR1 is SQVTM and CDR2 ANQGSEA. The CDR3 is 12 amino acids. Together with reference TRBV29-1 and TRBJ1-1, the CDR3 gives the full variable domain: SAVISQKPSRDICQRGTSLTIQCQVDSQVTMMFWYRQQPGQSLTLIATANQGSEATYESGFVIDKFPISRPNLTFSTLTVSNMSPEDSSIYLCSVVLMNTEAFFGQGTRLTVV.

The chain carries TRBV5-5 and TRBJ2-5; 9 nucleotides agree with TRBD2. Germline V lookup: CDR1 SGHKS, CDR2 YYEKEE (reference sequence). V gave up 0 bases and J gave up 5 bases; unmatched junction bases: 5. This CDR3 is 15 amino acids long. The CDR3 loop reads CASSLGREGFETQYF. CDR3 DNA sequence: TGTGCCAGCAGCTTGGGGCGGGAGGGATTCGAGACCCAGTACTTC.

The rearrangement joins TRBV28 to TRBJ1-5, with 7 bases matching TRBD1. Per germline, CDR1 MDHEN and CDR2 SYDVKM. J was trimmed by 2 bases and V by 6 bases; bases with no gene match: 10. The CDR3 is 16 residues long. This CDR3 is CASRPRQGDGNQPQHF. CDR3 in DNA: TGTGCCAGCAGACCCCGACAGGGTGACGGCAATCAGCCCCAGCATTTT.

The chain is built from TRBV9 and TRBJ2-5; 9 nucleotides align to TRBD2. The CDR3 contains 17 residues. CDR1 SGDLS and CDR2 YYNGEE come from the germline V gene. The V gene end was trimmed by 2 bases and the J gene end by 1 base; junction bases not matched to a gene: 9. CDR3 DNA: TGTGCCAGCAGCGTTGGTATAGCGGGAGTAGGCCAAGAGACCCAGTACTTC. Its translation: CASSVGIAGVGQETQYF.

V gene TRBV10-2 combines with J gene TRBJ1-2; perhaps TRBD1 as D (5 bases). CDR1 and CDR2 from the germline V gene are WSHSY and SAAADI. CDR3 length: 17 amino acids. The germline V and J ends were trimmed by 2 bases and 2 bases, with 18 bases remaining between them. CDR3 nucleotides: TGCGCCAGCAGTGAGCCTCGGGGGGGAGGATTCAACTATGGCTACACCTTC. It specifies CASSEPRGGGFNYGYTF.